This note documents a single TCR beta chain sequence. The antigen is not known. Germline values: CDR1 SQVTM, CDR2 ANQGSEA. This CDR3 spans 15 amino acids. Trimming removed 6 bases from V and 6 bases from J; junction bases left unmatched: 14. This sample is part of a study of post-analysis software for immune sequencing data. Across the whole study: Both relapsing-remitting and secondary progressive multiple sclerosis featured among the disease courses, as did progressive-relapsing multiple sclerosis.

Study-wide points: Samples from one preparation batch, clustered by F measure, grouped strongly together. Controls showed significantly higher normalized Chao1 diversity than did multiple sclerosis patients. There were five or six TRBV segments more frequent in patients than controls, and TRBV5-6, TRBV5-1 and TRBV20-1 were among them.

The TCR beta cDNA libraries carried unique molecular identifiers. There were roughly 0.95 to 10 million T cells, and around 460,000 cDNA molecules came from them. TCRdb reanalysed the PCR reads using MiXCR and keeps one entry per CDR3 protein. The table lists 650,000 to 850,000 distinct CDR3 sequences, roughly half of them singletons, with roughly 4.4% in the top ten. This receptor was identified in a girl aged 10 to 17 with multiple sclerosis. The sample was blood. The chain couples TRBV29-1 to TRBJ2-1; 7 nucleotides align to TRBD1. The CDR3 nucleotides read TGCAGCGTCTTCGGACAGGCGCACAAAGCCAATGAGCAGTTCTTC. Protein sequence: CSVFGQAHKANEQFF.